The entry below describes one T cell receptor (beta chain). No antigen is known for it. These data are taken from a study of Ad26.COV2.S vaccination and SARS-CoV-2 variants. Generated by immunoSEQ multiplex PCR, the TCRdb table keeps only in-frame clones and is missing some. Counted here are roughly 500,000 clones, 70% to 90% occurring once; the ten biggest clones make up more than 10%. The ends were cut back, 1 base at V and 7 bases at J, with 7 bases in the middle. The CDR3 sequence is 11 residues long. From germline, CDR1 is GTSNPN and CDR2 SVGIG (reference sequence). The treatment: around 19 received Ad26.COV2.S at low or high dose, single or two shots; several received placebo; per-sample allocation not given. Vaccine and placebo recipients were sampled on day 63 after the first injection. Boston supplied an adult donor aged 18-55 years. Study results and caveats: Ad26.COV2.S recipients had broader spike-specific TCRs (P = 0.0014). Post-vaccination spike-specific CD8+ and CD4+ T cell responses reportedly had substantial breadth. An underestimation of total T cell responses may have resulted from the TCR breadth and depth analyses.

The clonotype was recovered from a person aged 18-60 years who received the Ad26.COV2.S COVID-19 vaccine or a placebo. The gene calls are TRBV30 and TRBJ2-5; D not certain. The material sequenced was peripheral blood, taken in a trial of Ad26.COV2.S vaccine versus placebo. The CDR3 nucleotides read TGTGCCTGGAGTGGTGAAGGGACCCAGTACTTC. This sequence encodes CAWSGEGTQYF.